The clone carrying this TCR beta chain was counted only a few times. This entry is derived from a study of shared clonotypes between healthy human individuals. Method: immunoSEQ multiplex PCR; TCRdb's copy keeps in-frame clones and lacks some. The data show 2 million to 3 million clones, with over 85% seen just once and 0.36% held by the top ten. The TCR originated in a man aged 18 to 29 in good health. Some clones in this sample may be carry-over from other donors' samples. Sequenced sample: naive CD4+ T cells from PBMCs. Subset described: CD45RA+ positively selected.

CDR3 amino acids: CASSQDRDLRQPQHF. CDR3 nucleotides: TGTGCCAGCAGCCAGGACAGGGATTTACGGCAGCCCCAGCATTTT. V and J are TRBV4-2 and TRBJ1-5; 8 bases are a match to TRBD1. The V gene's germline CDR1 is LGHNA and CDR2 YNFKEQ. This CDR3 comprises 15 residues. Trimming removed 3 bases from V and 7 bases from J; junction bases left unmatched: 8.